Here is one T cell receptor (beta chain) with its context. The antigen is undetermined. The sample is drawn from a study of OX40 agonist ivuxolimab in advanced cancers. Study-level information: Hepatocellular carcinoma, melanoma, renal cell or head and neck cancer affected the dose-escalation patients. Study observations and caveats: At doses 0.1 to 3.0 mg/kg, CD4+ and CD8+ clones expanded. Undetermined was the antigen specificity of the expanded peripheral T cells.

V lost 6 bases, J lost 8 bases, and 14 bases lay in between. Germline V gives CDR1 SGHVS, CDR2 FNYEAQ. The CDR3 loop spans 13 amino acids. Assay used: immunoSEQ multiplex PCR; TCRdb lists only in-frame clones, some missing. The table lists approximately 14,000 clones, about 90% of them singletons. The clonotype comes from an adult with an advanced solid tumor such as melanoma, head and neck, liver or kidney cancer. The sequencing used CD4+ or CD8+ T cells sorted from blood, collected in a trial of the OX40 agonist ivuxolimab. V and J are TRBV7-6 and TRBJ2-1; possible D gene TRBD1, 6 bases. CDR3 region: CASSLQGADEQFF. CDR3 coding DNA: TGTGCCAGCAGTTTACAGGGAGCAGATGAGCAGTTCTTC.